These T cell receptor beta chains were read from a single sample in a study of blood T cell repertoires in COVID-19. Libraries were prepared by immunoSEQ multiplex PCR; TCRdb keeps only in-frame clonotypes and omits some of them. The sample carries some 180,000 clones, 76% recorded once. The sequenced material came from peripheral blood. The receptors stem from a woman in her 50s with active or convalescent COVID-19. The CDR3 runs from the conserved cysteine through the conserved F or W. Fields, in order: clone size, J gene, V gene, D gene, CDR3 protein, CDR3 DNA. D genes are given only for firm matches. The size of a clone is reported for some rows only, either as once, few or many, or as a class for expanded clones.

NA | TRBJ1-1 | TRBV6-5 | NA | CASSYLRTANTEAFF | TGTGCCAGCAGTTACCTTAGGACTGCGAACACTGAAGCTTTCTTT
few | TRBJ2-5 | TRBV29-1 | TRBD2 | CSVGGSGGYQETQYF | TGCAGCGTTGGGGGGAGCGGGGGTTACCAAGAGACCCAGTACTTC
NA | TRBJ2-2 | TRBV19 | TRBD2 | CASSIASGNTGELFF | TGTGCCAGTAGTATTGCTAGCGGTAACACCGGGGAGCTGTTTTTT
NA | TRBJ2-2 | TRBV9 | NA | CASSRDFGELFF | TGTGCCAGCAGCCGGGATTTCGGGGAGCTGTTTTTT
NA | TRBJ2-7 | TRBV27 | NA | CASSPLAGNTLYEQYF | TGTGCCAGCAGCCCCCTCGCGGGGAATACCCTCTACGAGCAGTACTTC
NA | TRBJ1-3 | TRBV5-4 | NA | CASSFPGNTIYF | TGTGCCAGCAGCTTTCCGGGAAACACCATATATTTT
NA | TRBJ1-3 | TRBV9 | TRBD1 | CASSVAGTGDNGNTIYF | TGTGCCAGCAGCGTAGCCGGGACAGGAGACAATGGAAACACCATATATTTT
NA | TRBJ2-2 | TRBV5-1 | TRBD1 | CASSGTGGKTGELFF | TGCGCCAGCAGCGGGACAGGGGGCAAGACCGGGGAGCTGTTTTTT
NA | TRBJ2-7 | TRBV12-5 | TRBD1 | CASGNRDRGVDEQYF | TGTGCTAGTGGCAACCGGGACAGGGGAGTCGACGAGCAGTACTTC
NA | TRBJ2-7 | TRBV7-3 | NA | CASSVQQGYEQYF | TGTGCCAGCAGCGTCCAACAGGGATACGAGCAGTACTTC
few | TRBJ1-2 | TRBV28 | NA | CASSPMDIPIYGYTF | TGTGCCAGCAGTCCCATGGACATCCCAATCTATGGCTACACCTTC
many | TRBJ2-2 | TRBV24-1 | TRBD1 | CATSDYRGQGRTGELFF | TGTGCCACCAGTGATTATAGGGGACAGGGGCGCACCGGGGAGCTGTTTTTT
NA | TRBJ2-2 | TRBV19 | NA | CASSSVGGATGELFF | TGTGCCAGTAGTAGTGTGGGAGGCGCCACCGGGGAGCTGTTTTTT
NA | TRBJ2-7 | TRBV7-2 | NA | CASSLGGGYSYEQYF | TGTGCCAGCAGCTTAGGTGGCGGATACTCCTACGAGCAGTACTTC
NA | TRBJ2-1 | TRBV7-9 | NA | CASSFSDSYNEQFF | TGTGCCAGCAGCTTCAGCGACTCCTACAATGAGCAGTTCTTC
NA | TRBJ1-2 | TRBV30 | TRBD1 | CAWVWDSTGGDYGYTF | TGTGCCTGGGTGTGGGACAGTACAGGAGGGGACTATGGCTACACCTTC
NA | TRBJ2-3 | TRBV4-3 | TRBD2 | CASSQESTAGTSVVTDTQYF | TGCGCCAGCAGCCAAGAATCGACCGCCGGGACTAGCGTAGTCACAGATACGCAGTATTTT
few | TRBJ2-4 | TRBV7-3 | TRBD1 | CASSLPAGTDRGKNIQYF | TGTGCCAGCAGCTTACCCGCCGGGACAGACAGGGGCAAAAACATTCAGTACTTC
NA | TRBJ2-7 | TRBV7-8 | NA | CASSFEQTSYEQYF | TGTGCCAGCAGCTTTGAACAGACCTCCTACGAGCAGTACTTC
NA | TRBJ2-7 | TRBV19 | NA | CASSIEARPYNEQYF | TGTGCCAGTAGTATAGAGGCCAGGCCTTACAACGAGCAGTACTTC
NA | TRBJ1-1 | TRBV28 | NA | CASSLGAPRQVAFF | TGTGCCAGCAGTTTAGGGGCCCCAAGACAAGTCGCTTTCTTT
NA | TRBJ1-4 | TRBV28 | NA | CASSLTDSNEKLFF | TGTGCCAGCAGTCTAACGGACAGTAATGAAAAACTGTTTTTT
NA | TRBJ1-5 | TRBV19 | TRBD1 | CASRIDRGNQPQHF | TGTGCCAGTAGAATAGACAGGGGCAATCAGCCCCAGCATTTT
many | TRBJ2-3 | TRBV7-9 | TRBD1 | CASSAQGFLQDTQYF | TGTGCCAGCAGCGCACAGGGGTTCCTTCAGGATACGCAGTATTTT
NA | TRBJ2-7 | TRBV19 | TRBD1 | CASSRGQGYEQYF | TGTGCCAGTTCCAGGGGACAGGGCTACGAGCAGTACTTC
NA | TRBJ1-3 | TRBV5-1 | NA | CASSPQTQGSGNTIYF | TGCGCCAGCAGCCCGCAAACCCAGGGTTCTGGAAACACCATATATTTT
NA | TRBJ2-1 | TRBV2 | NA | CASSATLSSYNEQFF | TGTGCCAGCAGTGCGACTCTGAGCTCCTACAATGAGCAGTTCTTC
few | TRBJ2-2 | TRBV2 | NA | CASSRTLNTGELFF | TGTGCCAGCAGTAGGACACTGAACACCGGGGAGCTGTTTTTT
NA | TRBJ1-2 | TRBV7-9 | NA | CASSLATRDLLRGYTF | TGTGCCAGCAGCTTAGCGACCAGGGACTTACTACGAGGCTACACCTTC
few | TRBJ2-7 | TRBV4-3 | NA | CASSQVAGNNEQYF | TGCGCCAGCAGCCAAGTTGCGGGTAACAACGAGCAGTACTTC
once | TRBJ1-1 | TRBV30 | TRBD1 | CAWSVSQGDTEAFF | TGTGCCTGGAGTGTAAGCCAGGGGGACACTGAAGCTTTCTTT
NA | TRBJ2-1 | TRBV28 | TRBD1 | CASSRRRQGRMGNDEQFF | TGTGCCAGCAGTCGCCGGAGACAGGGAAGGATGGGGAACGATGAGCAGTTCTTC
many | TRBJ1-1 | TRBV5-4 | NA | CASSLVGDTLGGGAFF | TGTGCCAGCAGCTTGGTTGGGGACACCCTGGGTGGGGGAGCTTTCTTT
once | TRBJ1-1 | TRBV19 | NA | CASSPSSRKNTEAFF | TGTGCCAGTAGTCCTAGTAGCAGAAAGAACACTGAAGCTTTCTTT
NA | TRBJ1-1 | TRBV6-2/TRBV6-3 | NA | CASSYFSSEAFF | TGTGCCAGCAGTTACTTTAGCTCTGAAGCTTTCTTT
NA | TRBJ2-1 | TRBV27 | NA | CASSLFQGGNNYNEQFF | TGTGCCAGCAGTTTATTTCAGGGGGGCAACAATTACAATGAGCAGTTCTTC
NA | TRBJ1-1 | TRBV7-9 | TRBD1 | CASSLEPSQGRTEAFF | TGTGCCAGCAGCTTAGAACCCTCACAGGGGCGCACTGAAGCTTTCTTT
few | TRBJ2-5 | TRBV7-2 | TRBD2 | CASSLVSSGGAGVSWYF | TGTGCCAGCAGCTTAGTGTCTAGCGGGGGGGCTGGTGTGAGTTGGTACTTC
once | TRBJ1-1 | TRBV5-1 | NA | CASSLASAGRVAEAFF | TGCGCCAGCAGCTTGGCATCAGCAGGGAGGGTTGCTGAAGCTTTCTTT
NA | TRBJ2-7 | TRBV7-2 | TRBD2 | CASSSSRLAGDEQYF | TGTGCCAGCAGCTCTTCCCGGCTAGCGGGAGACGAGCAGTACTTC
once | TRBJ2-7 | TRBV6-1 | NA | CASSEGAPWGEQYF | TGTGCCAGCAGTGAGGGAGCGCCTTGGGGCGAGCAGTACTTC
NA | TRBJ2-5 | TRBV6-6 | NA | CASSPGVETQYF | TGTGCCAGCAGTCCCGGGGTCGAGACCCAGTACTTC
few | TRBJ1-2 | TRBV24-1 | NA | CATSDGEGDYGYTF | TGTGCCACCAGTGATGGGGAGGGGGACTATGGCTACACCTTC
NA | TRBJ2-7 | TRBV25-1 | NA | CASSEGGTVLSKQYF | TGTGCCAGCAGTGAAGGGGGGACGGTCCTATCGAAGCAGTACTTC
NA | TRBJ1-6 | TRBV19 | NA | CASSIPVTDSPLHF | TGTGCCAGTAGTATCCCCGTTACAGATTCACCCCTCCACTTT
NA | TRBJ1-6 | TRBV14 | NA | CASSQTVTNSPLHF | TGTGCCAGCAGCCAGACAGTTACCAATTCACCCCTCCACTTT
few | TRBJ1-1 | TRBV30 | NA | CAWSHGIQNTEAFF | TGTGCCTGGAGCCACGGGATACAGAACACTGAAGCTTTCTTT
NA | TRBJ2-1 | TRBV6-5 | TRBD2 | CASGNLAGGLPFF | TGTGCCAGCGGAAATCTAGCGGGGGGGCTGCCGTTCTTC
NA | TRBJ2-1 | TRBV6-1 | TRBD2 | CASTQAGGPSGNEQFF | TGTGCCAGCACTCAAGCGGGGGGGCCTAGTGGCAATGAGCAGTTCTTC
NA | TRBJ2-5 | TRBV5-5 | TRBD1 | CASSSQGDSEETQYF | TGTGCCAGCAGCTCACAGGGGGACTCCGAGGAGACCCAGTACTTC
NA | TRBJ1-2 | TRBV28 | TRBD1 | CASQGGTGGYGYTF | TGTGCCAGCCAAGGGGGGACAGGGGGCTATGGCTACACCTTC
few | TRBJ2-3 | TRBV6-2/TRBV6-3 | NA | CASSANSYLTDTQYF | TGTGCCAGCAGTGCAAACTCCTACCTCACAGATACGCAGTATTTT